These 23 T cell receptor beta chains were sequenced from one sample in a study of CD8 T cells in ankylosing spondylitis. From the 5' RACE reads, TCRdb called clonotypes with MiXCR, one entry per CDR3 protein. The data contain 150,000 to 200,000 distinct CDR3 sequences, around a sixth of them seen just once; the ten biggest clones take up around 4.7%. What was sequenced was blood, either unsorted or a sorted T cell fraction (not recorded which). All receptors come from a male donor under 30 with ankylosing spondylitis or in good health (not recorded which).

Notes on this clonotype: A much more abundant neighbour one base away suggests this may be a read error. This chain links TRBV6-2 or TRBV6-3 with TRBJ2-5; D gene unclear. Germline CDR1 is MNHEY and CDR2 is SVGEGT. Deletions cut 6 bases from V and 5 bases from J, with 19 bases between. This CDR3 comprises 15 residues. DNA of the CDR3: TGTGCCAGCAGCAAACCAAGACACGGCGGCGAGACCCAGTACTTC. Translated: CASSKPRHGGETQYF.

V gene TRBV7-9 combines with J gene TRBJ1-2, with D unresolved. This CDR3 is 14 amino acids long. V was trimmed by 11 bases and J by 0 bases, leaving 16 bases between them. Germline assignment: CDR1 SEHNR and CDR2 FQNEAQ (reference sequence). CDR3 DNA sequence: TGTGCCGTCAGCACACCGGGGTCTAACTATGGCTACACCTTC. Its translation: CAVSTPGSNYGYTF.

This clonotype was recorded many times. This chain joins TRBV4-1 and TRBJ2-2; the match to TRBD1 covers 7 bases. With V trimmed by 3 bases and J by 4 bases, 8 bases remained unmatched. There are 16 residues in the CDR3. Germline V gene data show CDR1 as MGHRA and CDR2 as YSYEKL. CDR3 nucleotides: TGCGCCAGCAGCCAGGCCACAGGGGTCCCCACCGGGGAGCTGTTTTTT. Encoded protein: CASSQATGVPTGELFF.

The chain is built from TRBV27 and TRBJ2-7; 7 bases map to TRBD1. Germline V CDR1 and CDR2: MNHEY, SMNVEV (reference sequence). The J segment lost 4 bases and the V segment lost 3 bases, leaving 6 bases of the junction unmatched. There are 14 residues in the CDR3. CDR3 bases: TGTGCCAGCAGTTTGAAGGGGACAGCTTACGAGCAGTACGTC. Translation gives CASSLKGTAYEQYV.

The chain employs TRBV10-2 and TRBJ2-2; 11 bases line up with TRBD2. Losses at the gene ends were 6 bases for V and 5 bases for J; bases not matched to a gene: 5. There are 15 residues in the CDR3. Germline values: CDR1 WSHSY, CDR2 SAAADI. DNA for the CDR3: TGCGCCAGCAGAAAGACTAGCGGGGTGACCGGGGAGCTGTTTTTT. This gives the protein CASRKTSGVTGELFF.

This clonotype was detected many times. The chain carries TRBV20-1 and TRBJ2-1, with D possibly called TRBD1 or TRBD2 (6 bases each). The CDR3 totals 13 residues. Trimming cost V 6 bases and J 7 bases, with 16 bases left between them. Germline CDR1 reads DFQATT; CDR2 reads SNEGSKA (reference sequence). The CDR3 DNA sequence: TGCAGTGCGCCGACGGGGGCGGGAAATGAGCAGTTCTTC. Its protein is CSAPTGAGNEQFF.

This clonotype was recorded many times. The V and J genes are TRBV30 and TRBJ1-2; D uncertain. This CDR3 comprises 14 residues. Between the trimmed V and J ends, which lost 0 bases and 3 bases, there was a span of 11 bases. Germline loops: CDR1 GTSNPN, CDR2 SVGIG (reference sequence). The CDR3, as DNA: TGTGCCTGGAGTGTACTGGGGAGTTACTATGGCTACACCTTC. Protein product: CAWSVLGSYYGYTF.

This clonotype was counted ten times or more. This rearrangement joins TRBV5-6 to TRBJ2-5; D tentatively fits TRBD1 or TRBD2 (6 bases each). The CDR3 totals 13 residues. V lost 4 bases to trimming and J lost 7 bases, with 14 bases between them. Germline V CDR1 and CDR2: SGHDT, YYEEEE. The CDR3 sequence is CASSRKQGGTQYF. In nucleotides, the CDR3 is TGTGCCAGCAGCCGGAAACAGGGAGGGACCCAGTACTTC.

This sequence joins TRBV19 and TRBJ1-5; 9 bases map to TRBD1. Trimming cost V 1 base and J 5 bases; bases outside gene matches: 3. Germline V gene lookup returns CDR1 LNHDA and CDR2 SQIVND (reference sequence). This CDR3 has 15 residues. CDR3 loop: CASSIVTGGYQPQHF. The CDR3 DNA reads TGTGCCAGTAGTATAGTCACAGGGGGCTATCAGCCCCAGCATTTT.

V usage is TRBV4-2 and J usage is TRBJ2-1; 9 bases map to TRBD2. V lost 0 bases and J lost 7; bases outside the gene matches: 13. The germline V gene has CDR1 LGHNA and CDR2 YNFKEQ. The CDR3 is made up of 18 amino acids. DNA for the CDR3: TGTGCCAGCAGCCAAGAATCACGCGGGAGGGCCGGGGATAATGAGCAGTTCTTC. It translates to CASSQESRGRAGDNEQFF.

This clonotype occurred many times. The V gene is TRBV10-3, the J gene TRBJ2-1; TRBD1 is a possible D gene (7 bases). This CDR3 region has 12 residues. V shed 5 bases and J shed 7 bases, with 9 bases lying between them. Germline CDR1 ENHRY, CDR2 SYGVKD. CDR3 region: CAISSGGNEQFF. In DNA form, the CDR3 reads TGTGCCATCAGTTCAGGGGGGAATGAGCAGTTCTTC.

The chain carries TRBV28 and TRBJ2-1; the match to TRBD2 covers 7 bases. The CDR3 consists of 16 residues. V lost 2 bases, J lost 4 bases, and 8 bases stayed unmatched. The germline CDR1 and CDR2 sequences are MDHEN and SYDVKM. The CDR3, as DNA: TGTGCCAGCAGTTTAAGGGGCGGGGAGGGTTACAATGAGCAGTTCTTC. Protein product: CASSLRGGEGYNEQFF.

This clonotype showed up many times. This chain joins TRBV28 and TRBJ2-7, with 10 bases aligning to TRBD1. With 5 bases clipped from V and 4 bases from J, the junction kept 14 bases outside the gene matches. This CDR3 is 17 amino acids long. The germline V gene encodes CDR1 MDHEN and CDR2 SYDVKM. In DNA, the CDR3 is TGTGCCAGCAGTATCCTCACCGGGACAGGGGATCCATACGAGCAGTACTTC. This translates into CASSILTGTGDPYEQYF. Full variable domain (outside the CDR3, taken from reference TRBV28 and TRBJ2-7): DVKVTQSSRYLVKRTGEKVFLECVQDMDHENMFWYRQDPGLGLRLIYFSYDVKMKEKGDIPEGYSVSREKKERFSLILESASTNQTSMYLCASSILTGTGDPYEQYFGPGTRLTVT.

The V call is TRBV29-1, the J call TRBJ2-5, with a weak D call TRBD1 (5 bases). Trimming removed 6 bases from V and 5 bases from J, with 19 bases in between. Germline lookup yields CDR1 SQVTM and CDR2 ANQGSEA. CDR3 length equals 14 residues. CDR3 sequence: CSVLRTGIVETQYF. In DNA, the CDR3 is TGCAGCGTCCTCCGTACAGGAATCGTGGAGACCCAGTACTTC.

The chain recombines TRBV7-2 with TRBJ2-7; 8 bases are a match to TRBD2. The CDR3 covers 15 residues. Per germline, CDR1 SGHTA and CDR2 FQGNSA. Trimming at V came to 1 base and at J to 1 base, leaving 3 bases not matched to a gene. The chain's CDR3 is CASSLGLAPSYEQYF. The CDR3 DNA reads TGTGCCAGCAGCTTAGGACTAGCGCCGTCCTACGAGCAGTACTTC. The entire variable domain, with the rest obtained from reference TRBV7-2 and TRBJ2-7, is as follows: GAGVSQSPSNKVTEKGKDVELRCDPISGHTALYWYRQSLGQGLEFLIYFQGNSAPDKSGLPSDRFSAERTGGSVSTLTIQRTQQEDSAVYLCASSLGLAPSYEQYFGPGTRLTVT.

This clonotype was recorded a few times. The chain uses TRBV5-1 and TRBJ1-1; D perhaps matches TRBD1 (6 bases). Trimming shortened V by 1 base and J by 4 bases, and 11 bases separated the two germline ends. This CDR3 is built from 14 residues. Germline V gene lookup returns CDR1 SGHRS and CDR2 YFSETQ. In DNA form, the CDR3 reads TGCGCCAGCAGCTTGAGGGGGGGGGGCACTGAAGCTTTCTTT. Its protein is CASSLRGGGTEAFF.

This clonotype showed up many times. V gene TRBV29-1 combines with J gene TRBJ2-7; possible D gene TRBD2, 6 bases. This CDR3 has 12 residues. Germline V gives CDR1 SQVTM, CDR2 ANQGSEA. Between the trimmed V and J ends, which lost 6 bases and 4 bases, there was a span of 13 bases. CDR3 bases: TGCAGCGTCCGGGGGAGGATTTACGAGCAGTACTTC. Residues: CSVRGRIYEQYF.

This clonotype was recorded at least ten times. The rearrangement joins TRBV5-1 to TRBJ2-7; D not resolved. Trimming removed 0 bases from V and 2 bases from J, with 3 bases in between. Per germline, CDR1 SGHRS and CDR2 YFSETQ. The CDR3 consists of 12 residues. For the CDR3, the DNA is TGCGCCAGCAGCTTGGATGCCTACGAGCAGTACTTC. It is translated as CASSLDAYEQYF.

This clonotype was counted many times. The chain has TRBV5-6 and TRBJ2-2; TRBD2 matches 13 bases. The CDR3 extends over 17 amino acids. The V gene end was trimmed by 3 bases and the J gene end by 5 bases; junction bases not matched to a gene: 7. The germline V gene has CDR1 SGHDT and CDR2 YYEEEE. The CDR3 nucleotides read TGTGCCAGCAGCTGGGGGACTAGCGGGATAAGGACCGGGGAGCTGTTTTTT. It specifies CASSWGTSGIRTGELFF. The variable domain in full, with the rest retrieved from reference TRBV5-6 and TRBJ2-2, is DAGVTQSPTHLIKTRGQQVTLRCSPKSGHDTVSWYQQALGQGPQFIFQYYEEEERQRGNFPDRFSGHQFPNYSSELNVNALLLGDSALYLCASSWGTSGIRTGELFFGEGSRLTVL.

Ten or more counts support this clonotype. The chain employs TRBV7-2 and TRBJ2-5; perhaps TRBD2 as D (5 bases). There are 15 residues in the CDR3. V lost 3 bases to trimming and J lost 4 bases, with 15 bases between them. The germline V gene has CDR1 SGHTA and CDR2 FQGNSA. CDR3 nucleotides: TGTGCCAGCAGCTTTAGCGTAGGAATAGGAGAGACCCAGTACTTC. Amino acids: CASSFSVGIGETQYF.

The chain joins TRBV12-3 or TRBV12-4 to TRBJ2-1; D is uncertain. Trimming removed 2 bases at V and 5 bases at J, with 7 bases between. The CDR3 has 13 residues. The CDR3 coding sequence is TGTGCCAGCAGTTTAAACGGAGACAATGAGCAGTTCTTC. Amino acids: CASSLNGDNEQFF.

This clonotype was seen ten or more times. The genes are TRBV20-1 and TRBJ2-1; D may be TRBD2 (5 bases). The CDR3 totals 12 residues. V was shortened by 1 base and J by 8 bases, with 9 bases between the two germline ends. Germline CDR1 and CDR2: DFQATT and SNEGSKA (reference sequence). CDR3 DNA: TGCAGTGCTAGAGGGACTTCGGATGAGCAGTTCTTC. This sequence encodes CSARGTSDEQFF.

Ten or more counts support this clonotype. The rearrangement joins TRBV4-1 to TRBJ2-1, with TRBD2 matching over 10 bases. Per germline, CDR1 MGHRA and CDR2 YSYEKL. Trimming cost V 4 bases and J 7 bases; bases outside gene matches: 16. The CDR3 totals 18 residues. In DNA form, the CDR3 reads TGCGCCAGCAGCCCGAGACTAGAGGTGGGACTAGCGCCGAATGAGCAGTTCTTC. Translation: CASSPRLEVGLAPNEQFF.